This passage covers 12 T cell receptor beta chains from one sample sequenced in a study of response to subunit inactivated influenza vaccine. MiXCR, run by TCRdb on the RT-PCR reads, gives a single entry per CDR3 protein. The table lists 750,000 to 850,000 distinct CDR3 sequences, roughly 20% of them singletons. The source was PBMCs from blood, collected around 5 days after vaccination. These receptors were taken from a man in his forties or fifties who received an inactivated influenza vaccine.

This clonotype came up many times. The CDR3 spells CASSDDLGFNEQYF. Written as DNA, the CDR3 is TGTGCCAGCAGTGATGATCTGGGTTTCAACGAGCAGTACTTC. The chain couples TRBV2 to TRBJ2-7, with unresolved D. Deletions cut 3 bases from V and 5 bases from J, with 14 bases between. Germline CDR1 SNHLY, CDR2 FYNNEI. This CDR3 is 14 amino acids long.

This clonotype was counted a few times. The rearrangement links TRBV6-1 to TRBJ2-5; 10 bases line up with TRBD1. Germline CDR1 is MNHNS and CDR2 is SASEGT. This CDR3 comprises 15 residues. V dropped 1 base and J dropped 9; count of bases not matched to a gene: 8. Here the CDR3 DNA reads TGTGCCAGCAGTGAAGACAGGACAGGGGGAATAGCCCAGTACTTC. Residues: CASSEDRTGGIAQYF.

V is TRBV11-2 and J is TRBJ2-4; D might be TRBD1 (6 bases). The CDR3 is made up of 16 amino acids. V was trimmed by 2 bases and J by 2 bases, leaving 13 bases between them. CDR1 is SGHAT and CDR2 is FQNNGV in the germline V gene. In nucleotides, the CDR3 is TGTGCCAGCAGCTTATATCCAGGGGAGTCCAAAAACATTCAGTACTTC. It yields the protein CASSLYPGESKNIQYF.

This clonotype was counted at least ten times. This rearrangement joins TRBV11-1 to TRBJ1-2; D is perhaps TRBD1 (6 bases). The length of the CDR3 is 13 residues. V lost 8 bases and J 5 bases, leaving 15 bases between the germline ends. Per the germline V gene, CDR1 is SGHAT and CDR2 is FQDESV (reference sequence). DNA of the CDR3: TGTGCCAGCGCCACAAACAGGGAGTATGGCTACACCTTC. Protein: CASATNREYGYTF. The full variable domain, its missing parts supplied by reference TRBV11-1 and TRBJ1-2, is EAEVAQSPRYKITEKSQAVAFWCDPISGHATLYWYRQILGQGPELLVQFQDESVVDDSQLPKDRFSAERLKGVDSTLKIQPAELGDSAMYLCASATNREYGYTFGSGTRLTVV.

V is TRBV6-2 or TRBV6-3 and J is TRBJ2-7; D gene unclear. This CDR3 spans 12 amino acids. CDR1 is MNHEY, CDR2 SVGEGT, per germline. The V and J ends lost 4 bases and 4 bases respectively, with 8 bases between them. CDR3 nucleotide sequence: TGTGCCAGCAGTTCGAACACTTACGAGCAGTACTTC. It specifies CASSSNTYEQYF.

The V gene is TRBV20-1, the J gene TRBJ1-1, with 7 bases that match TRBD1. Germline CDR1 reads DFQATT; CDR2 reads SNEGSKA (reference sequence). V was clipped by 0 bases and J by 4 bases; unmatched bases: 8. This CDR3 is 15 amino acids long. The CDR3 is CSAREQGTFSTEAFF. CDR3 nucleotide sequence: TGCAGTGCTAGAGAACAGGGGACCTTCAGCACTGAAGCTTTCTTT.

This clonotype showed up just a few times. The chain recombines TRBV20-1 with TRBJ2-3; D ambiguous. Germline-derived CDR1 and CDR2 are DFQATT and SNEGSKA (reference sequence). The length of the CDR3 is 12 residues. The germline V and J ends were trimmed by 3 bases and 2 bases, with 6 bases remaining between them. CDR3 in DNA: TGCAGTGCTAGGGGCCTCACAGATACGCAGTATTTT. This sequence encodes CSARGLTDTQYF.

This chain uses TRBV20-1 with TRBJ2-3, with 7 bases fitting TRBD1. Germline V gene lookup returns CDR1 DFQATT and CDR2 SNEGSKA (reference sequence). The CDR3 runs 14 residues. The trim removed 6 bases at V and 2 bases at J, leaving 8 bases unmatched. In DNA form, the CDR3 reads TGCAGTGCCGAGACAGGGACAATCACAGATACGCAGTATTTT. It yields the protein CSAETGTITDTQYF.

The chain uses TRBV9 and TRBJ2-3, with D unresolved. The CDR3 has 17 amino acids. Germline CDR1 is SGDLS and CDR2 is YYNGEE. Trimming left V 0 bases short and J 3 bases short, with 17 bases between. The CDR3 nucleotides read TGTGCCAGCAGCGTAGTTGGTAGACGGGTGGGGACAGATACGCAGTATTTT. This translates into CASSVVGRRVGTDTQYF.

This clonotype appeared a single time. A much larger clone lies a single base off, so this may be a read error. The chain recombines TRBV29-1 with TRBJ1-2, with TRBD1 matching 7 bases. Germline CDR1 is SQVTM and CDR2 is ANQGSEA. This CDR3 is built from 13 residues. CDR3 protein: CSVEGDRDYSYTF. CDR3 bases: TGCAGCGTTGAAGGGGACAGAGACTATAGCTACACCTTC.

Only a few counts were recorded for this clonotype. The CDR3 DNA sequence: TGTGCCAGCAGCTTGGGACAAGCTTGGGGCTACACCTTC. Amino acids: CASSLGQAWGYTF. The gene calls are TRBV5-6 and TRBJ1-2; D remains unclear. The CDR3 totals 13 residues. CDR1 is SGHDT and CDR2 is YYEEEE in the germline V gene. The V gene lost 0 bases and the J gene lost 8 bases, with 11 bases spanning the gap.

The chain carries TRBV6-2 or TRBV6-3 and TRBJ2-7, with 13 bases aligning to TRBD2. The V gene end was trimmed by 6 bases and the J gene end by 7 bases; junction bases not matched to a gene: 18. The CDR3 loop spans 18 amino acids. Germline V gene sequence: CDR1 MNHEY, CDR2 SVGEGT. CDR3: CASRMTSGRMITIEEQYF. Here the CDR3 DNA reads TGTGCCAGCAGAATGACTAGCGGGAGGATGATCACAATTGAGGAGCAGTACTTC.